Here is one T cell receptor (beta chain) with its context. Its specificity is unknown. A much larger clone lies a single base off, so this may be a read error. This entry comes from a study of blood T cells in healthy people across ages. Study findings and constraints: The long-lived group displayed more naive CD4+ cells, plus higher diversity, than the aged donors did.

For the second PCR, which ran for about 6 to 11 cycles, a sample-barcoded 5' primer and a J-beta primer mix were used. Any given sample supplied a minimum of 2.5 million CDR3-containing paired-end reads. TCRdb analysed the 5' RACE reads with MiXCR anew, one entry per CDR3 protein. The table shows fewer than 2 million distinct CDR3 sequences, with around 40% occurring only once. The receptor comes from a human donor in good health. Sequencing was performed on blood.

CDR3 in DNA: TGCGCCAGCAGCTTGGCCGGGGGTTATCACCCCCAGCATTTT. It codes for CASSLAGGYHPQHF. V gene TRBV5-1 combines with J gene TRBJ1-5, with a tentative D call TRBD1 (5 bases). The CDR3 consists of 14 residues. Germline values: CDR1 SGHRS, CDR2 YFSETQ.